A selection of T cell receptor beta chains follows, all from one sample in a study of cytomegalovirus exposure and HLA in healthy donors. Repertoires were generated with immunoSEQ multiplex PCR, while TCRdb's copy carries only in-frame clones and drops some. Of approximately 61,000 clones in the sample, more than 70% were seen once. Specimen: PBMCs. The source is a man in his fifties or sixties in good health and CMV-seropositive. CDR3s include the opening cysteine and the closing phenylalanine or tryptophan. D genes are given only for firm matches.

CASSFGGNQPQHF	TGCGCCAGCAGCTTCGGAGGCAATCAGCCCCAGCATTTT	TRBV5-1	NA	TRBJ1-5
CAGSQGAGTNTYEQYF	TGTGCCGGCAGCCAAGGGGCAGGGACTAATACCTACGAGCAGTACTTC	TRBV4-2	TRBD2	TRBJ2-7
CASSSDGSEFYEQYF	TGTGCCAGCAGCTCGGACGGGAGCGAGTTCTACGAGCAGTACTTC	TRBV7-9	NA	TRBJ2-7
CASSLGTSGGNLAKNIQYF	TGTGCCAGCAGCTTAGGAACTAGCGGGGGTAATCTAGCCAAAAACATTCAGTACTTC	TRBV11-2	TRBD2	TRBJ2-4
CAGSLGVAGGPYEQYF	TGTGCCGGCAGCCTGGGGGTAGCGGGGGGGCCCTACGAGCAGTACTTC	TRBV7-2	TRBD2	TRBJ2-7
CASSTSGTYYEQYF	TGTGCCAGTAGTACTAGCGGGACATACTACGAGCAGTACTTC	TRBV19	TRBD2	TRBJ2-7
CASSLDGLAGETQYF	TGTGCCAGCAGCTTAGATGGGCTAGCGGGTGAGACCCAGTACTTC	TRBV11-2	TRBD2	TRBJ2-5
CASSPLPGQGREKLFF	TGCGCCAGCAGCCCTTTACCGGGACAGGGACGGGAAAAACTGTTTTTT	TRBV5-1	TRBD1	TRBJ1-4
CASTSGGTSGRWNEQFF	TGTGCCAGTACATCCGGAGGTACTAGCGGGAGATGGAATGAGCAGTTCTTC	TRBV7-9	TRBD2	TRBJ2-1
CASSSSYKSGGPEAFF	TGTGCCAGCAGCTCCTCATATAAGTCAGGTGGGCCTGAAGCTTTCTTT	TRBV11-1	NA	TRBJ1-1